This TCR beta chain was retrieved from a study of T cells after yellow fever vaccination. As for the study in general: Low-cell-number fractions were prepared with SMART-Seq v4 Ultra Low Input.

In this sample, this clonotype turned up a few times. Its antigen remains unknown. V gave up 5 bases and J gave up 6 bases; unmatched junction bases: 7. The CDR3 covers 13 residues. Germline values: CDR1 SGHVS, CDR2 FQNEAQ. The study's findings and limits: In post-booster samples, most primary-vaccination clones reappeared (just under 98% CD4, approximately 91% CD8). Although most clonotypes did not, a small share appeared in both CD4 and CD8 compartments.

5'RACE template switching generated TCR cDNA, adding a universal primer site and UMIs. TCRdb processed the 5' RACE reads anew with MiXCR; each CDR3 protein has one entry. This table holds some 560,000 distinct CDR3 sequences, less than 20% found once. The rearrangement uses TRBV7-8 and TRBJ2-7; 7 bases match TRBD1. This receptor was taken from a man aged 18-30 years who received the YFV17D yellow fever vaccine. This specimen was PBMCs, taken 5 to 6 days after the first yellow fever vaccination. CDR3 sequence (DNA): TGTGCCAGCAGCCTCCAACAGGGGACCGAGCAGTACGTC. Translated, it gives CASSLQQGTEQYV.